The present TCR beta chain was sequenced within a study of tumour-infiltrating T cells in Burkitt lymphoma. This clone was counted a single time. CDR1 is MDHEN, CDR2 SYDVKM, per germline. The CDR3 consists of 14 residues. V gave up 10 bases and J gave up 8 bases; unmatched junction bases: 11. Sequencing used immunoSEQ multiplex PCR; TCRdb keeps in-frame clones, though not all of them. In the table there are about 2,400 clones, less than 25% of which are singletons. The V gene is TRBV28, the J gene TRBJ1-3, with TRBD1 identical over 10 bases. The TCR sequence derives from a human donor with relapsed Burkitt lymphoma. Some clones in this sample may be carry-over from other donors' samples. Sequenced sample: tumor tissue from a relapse. For the CDR3, the DNA is TGTGCCAACCAATTCGGGACAGGGGTGGACACCATATATTTT. Translating gives CANQFGTGVDTIYF.